The rows below give T cell receptor beta chains drawn from one sample of a study of blood T cell repertoires in COVID-19. Only in-frame clones appear in the TCRdb table, and some are missing; sequencing was by immunoSEQ multiplex PCR. In the table there are around 160,000 clones, 81% of which are singletons. The source material was peripheral blood. These receptors were taken from a human donor with acute or convalescent COVID-19. The donor label of this sample is uncertain. Each CDR3 is given with its conserved first and last residue. A D gene is named only where the DNA matches it firmly. Where a row states a size, it is once, few, many or the class of an expanded clone; other rows omit it.

v_gene: TRBV5-1; j_gene: TRBJ2-1; abundance: -; d_gene: TRBD2; CDR3aa: CASSLIAGGQNEQFF; CDR3nt: TGCGCCAGCAGCTTGATAGCGGGGGGGCAAAATGAGCAGTTCTTC
v_gene: TRBV7-6; j_gene: TRBJ2-7; abundance: -; d_gene: TRBD2; CDR3aa: CASSPRTSGEHGQYF; CDR3nt: TGTGCCAGCAGCCCGAGGACTAGCGGGGAGCACGGGCAGTACTTC
v_gene: TRBV3-1/TRBV3-2; j_gene: TRBJ1-3; abundance: -; d_gene: -; CDR3aa: CASTGQGTRGNTIYF; CDR3nt: TGTGCCAGCACGGGGCAGGGGACTAGGGGAAACACCATATATTTT
v_gene: TRBV5-4; j_gene: TRBJ1-1; abundance: -; d_gene: TRBD1; CDR3aa: CAGGTAMNTEAFF; CDR3nt: TGTGCCGGTGGGACAGCCATGAACACTGAAGCTTTCTTT
v_gene: TRBV5-1; j_gene: TRBJ2-1; abundance: -; d_gene: TRBD1; CDR3aa: CASSTQQGAGNNEQFF; CDR3nt: TGCGCCAGCAGCACCCAACAGGGGGCTGGTAATAATGAGCAGTTCTTC
v_gene: TRBV7-8; j_gene: TRBJ1-6; abundance: -; d_gene: -; CDR3aa: CASSLYQINSPLHF; CDR3nt: TGTGCCAGCAGCTTATACCAGATTAATTCACCCCTCCACTTT
v_gene: TRBV5-5; j_gene: TRBJ2-7; abundance: once; d_gene: TRBD2; CDR3aa: CASSLAGSGGYEQYF; CDR3nt: TGTGCCAGCAGCTTGGCAGGTAGCGGGGGATACGAGCAGTACTTC
v_gene: TRBV3-1/TRBV3-2; j_gene: TRBJ1-2; abundance: once; d_gene: -; CDR3aa: CASSQDGRGSGYTF; CDR3nt: TGTGCCAGCAGCCAAGACGGCAGGGGTAGTGGCTACACCTTC
v_gene: TRBV19; j_gene: TRBJ2-1; abundance: -; d_gene: TRBD1; CDR3aa: CASNLGQMYNEQFF; CDR3nt: TGTGCCAGTAATCTGGGACAGATGTACAATGAGCAGTTCTTC
v_gene: TRBV5-1; j_gene: TRBJ2-5; abundance: -; d_gene: -; CDR3aa: CASSPWTEETQYF; CDR3nt: TGCGCCAGCAGCCCATGGACAGAAGAGACCCAGTACTTC
v_gene: TRBV30; j_gene: TRBJ1-3; abundance: -; d_gene: -; CDR3aa: CAWSVPGRDTIYF; CDR3nt: TGTGCCTGGAGTGTACCCGGACGGGATACCATATATTTT
v_gene: TRBV5-1; j_gene: TRBJ1-5; abundance: few; d_gene: TRBD1; CDR3aa: CASSLEGTGSQPQHF; CDR3nt: TGCGCCAGCAGCTTGGAGGGGACAGGGAGCCAGCCCCAGCATTTT
v_gene: TRBV10-3; j_gene: TRBJ2-1; abundance: -; d_gene: TRBD2; CDR3aa: CAISLTSGDFNEQFF; CDR3nt: TGTGCCATCAGTCTTACTAGCGGGGACTTTAATGAGCAGTTCTTC
v_gene: TRBV5-5; j_gene: TRBJ1-1; abundance: -; d_gene: -; CDR3aa: CASSSGYLNTEAFF; CDR3nt: TGTGCCAGCAGCTCGGGATACCTCAACACTGAAGCTTTCTTT
v_gene: TRBV7-9; j_gene: TRBJ1-5; abundance: once; d_gene: -; CDR3aa: CASSLGGTGNQPQHF; CDR3nt: TGTGCCAGCAGCTTGGGAGGGACGGGCAATCAGCCCCAGCATTTT
v_gene: TRBV2; j_gene: TRBJ1-6; abundance: -; d_gene: TRBD1; CDR3aa: CASSARGPNSPLHF; CDR3nt: TGTGCCAGCAGTGCTAGGGGGCCGAATTCACCCCTCCACTTT
v_gene: TRBV29-1; j_gene: TRBJ1-1; abundance: -; d_gene: -; CDR3aa: CSVERHSTEAFF; CDR3nt: TGCAGCGTTGAAAGACACAGCACTGAAGCTTTCTTT
v_gene: TRBV11-3; j_gene: TRBJ2-3; abundance: many; d_gene: -; CDR3aa: CASSLGRHGVTDTQYF; CDR3nt: TGTGCCAGCAGCTTAGGCCGGCACGGGGTCACAGATACGCAGTATTTT
v_gene: TRBV5-4; j_gene: TRBJ1-2; abundance: -; d_gene: -; CDR3aa: CASSLEGLRGNYGYTF; CDR3nt: TGTGCCAGCAGCTTGGAGGGCCTCCGAGGGAACTATGGCTACACCTTC
v_gene: TRBV20-1; j_gene: TRBJ2-7; abundance: -; d_gene: -; CDR3aa: CSAPIGYEQYF; CDR3nt: TGCAGTGCTCCCATCGGCTACGAGCAGTACTTC
v_gene: TRBV29-1; j_gene: TRBJ2-2; abundance: -; d_gene: TRBD1; CDR3aa: CSAQDRWDTGELFF; CDR3nt: TGCAGCGCACAGGACAGGTGGGACACCGGGGAGCTGTTTTTT
v_gene: TRBV24-1; j_gene: TRBJ2-1; abundance: -; d_gene: TRBD2; CDR3aa: CATSEGGGRYEQFF; CDR3nt: TGTGCCACCAGTGAGGGCGGGGGTCGCTATGAGCAGTTCTTC
v_gene: TRBV5-1; j_gene: TRBJ2-5; abundance: -; d_gene: TRBD2; CDR3aa: CASSLGLALGETQYF; CDR3nt: TGCGCCAGCAGCTTGGGACTAGCTCTAGGGGAGACCCAGTACTTC
v_gene: TRBV6-5; j_gene: TRBJ1-1; abundance: -; d_gene: TRBD1; CDR3aa: CAGKQGAHTEAFF; CDR3nt: TGTGCCGGCAAACAGGGGGCGCACACTGAAGCTTTCTTT
v_gene: TRBV23-1; j_gene: TRBJ1-4; abundance: -; d_gene: -; CDR3aa: CASSQCGSTNEKLFF; CDR3nt: TGCGCCAGCAGTCAATGCGGCTCAACTAATGAAAAACTGTTTTTT
v_gene: TRBV6-5; j_gene: TRBJ2-3; abundance: -; d_gene: TRBD2; CDR3aa: CASNQGGPSDTQYF; CDR3nt: TGTGCCAGCAATCAGGGAGGGCCCTCAGATACGCAGTATTTT
v_gene: TRBV18; j_gene: TRBJ2-1; abundance: -; d_gene: TRBD2; CDR3aa: CASSPPSGAGNEQFF; CDR3nt: TGTGCCAGCTCACCGCCTAGCGGGGCGGGGAATGAGCAGTTCTTC
v_gene: TRBV30; j_gene: TRBJ1-1; abundance: many; d_gene: -; CDR3aa: CAWSVLQGTTEAFF; CDR3nt: TGTGCCTGGAGTGTACTACAGGGTACCACTGAAGCTTTCTTT
v_gene: TRBV10-3; j_gene: TRBJ1-4; abundance: once; d_gene: TRBD1; CDR3aa: CAVKRDSKEKLFF; CDR3nt: TGTGCCGTCAAACGGGACAGTAAAGAAAAACTGTTTTTT
v_gene: TRBV5-1; j_gene: TRBJ2-2; abundance: few; d_gene: TRBD2; CDR3aa: CASSWEAGGPNTGELFF; CDR3nt: TGCGCCAGCAGCTGGGAAGCGGGGGGACCTAACACCGGGGAGCTGTTTTTT
v_gene: TRBV18; j_gene: TRBJ1-5; abundance: -; d_gene: -; CDR3aa: CASSPGLIQPQHF; CDR3nt: TGTGCCAGCTCACCGGGGCTAATACAGCCCCAGCATTTT
v_gene: TRBV3-1/TRBV3-2; j_gene: TRBJ2-5; abundance: -; d_gene: TRBD2; CDR3aa: CASSHASGGRETQYF; CDR3nt: TGTGCCAGCAGCCACGCTAGCGGGGGGAGGGAGACCCAGTACTTC
v_gene: TRBV24-1; j_gene: TRBJ2-3; abundance: -; d_gene: TRBD2; CDR3aa: CATSGTSLITDTQYF; CDR3nt: TGTGCCACCAGTGGGACTAGCTTAATCACAGATACGCAGTATTTT
v_gene: TRBV7-8; j_gene: TRBJ2-4; abundance: -; d_gene: -; CDR3aa: CASSLDAQSKNIQYF; CDR3nt: TGTGCCAGCAGCTTAGACGCACAATCAAAAAACATTCAGTACTTC
v_gene: TRBV9; j_gene: TRBJ1-1; abundance: -; d_gene: TRBD1; CDR3aa: CASSVQGGTEAFF; CDR3nt: TGTGCCAGCAGCGTACAGGGGGGTACTGAAGCTTTCTTT
v_gene: TRBV3-1/TRBV3-2; j_gene: TRBJ2-3; abundance: -; d_gene: -; CDR3aa: CASSQTQRNTDTQYF; CDR3nt: TGTGCCAGCAGCCAAACCCAGCGGAACACAGATACGCAGTATTTT
v_gene: TRBV29-1; j_gene: TRBJ1-2; abundance: -; d_gene: TRBD1; CDR3aa: CSVERDRGYGYTF; CDR3nt: TGCAGCGTGGAGCGGGACAGGGGTTATGGCTACACCTTC
v_gene: TRBV19; j_gene: TRBJ1-2; abundance: -; d_gene: TRBD1; CDR3aa: CASSPNRGRRFHGYTF; CDR3nt: TGTGCCAGTAGTCCCAACAGGGGGCGCCGCTTCCATGGCTACACCTTC
v_gene: TRBV14; j_gene: TRBJ2-7; abundance: -; d_gene: -; CDR3aa: CASSHGHLGQYF; CDR3nt: TGTGCCAGCAGCCATGGACATCTCGGGCAGTACTTC
v_gene: TRBV27; j_gene: TRBJ1-3; abundance: -; d_gene: -; CDR3aa: CASSPPGGNTIYF; CDR3nt: TGTGCCAGCAGTCCCCCGGGGGGAAACACCATATATTTT
v_gene: TRBV30; j_gene: TRBJ2-6; abundance: few; d_gene: -; CDR3aa: CAWTQGSSGANVLTF; CDR3nt: TGTGCCTGGACCCAAGGGAGCTCTGGGGCCAACGTCCTGACTTTC
v_gene: TRBV9; j_gene: TRBJ1-4; abundance: -; d_gene: TRBD1; CDR3aa: CASSARQGANEKLFF; CDR3nt: TGTGCCAGCAGCGCCCGACAGGGGGCGAATGAAAAACTGTTTTTT
v_gene: TRBV4-1; j_gene: TRBJ1-5; abundance: -; d_gene: -; CDR3aa: CASSPPGGNQPQHF; CDR3nt: TGCGCCAGCAGCCCCCCCGGGGGCAATCAGCCCCAGCATTTT
v_gene: TRBV3-1/TRBV3-2; j_gene: TRBJ2-5; abundance: -; d_gene: TRBD2; CDR3aa: CASSQVGGGTSETQYF; CDR3nt: TGTGCCAGCAGCCAAGTGGGGGGAGGGACTAGCGAGACCCAGTACTTC
v_gene: TRBV24-1; j_gene: TRBJ2-1; abundance: -; d_gene: -; CDR3aa: CATSDLRGSDEQFF; CDR3nt: TGTGCCACCAGTGATTTGCGGGGAAGCGATGAGCAGTTCTTC
v_gene: TRBV4-2; j_gene: TRBJ1-1; abundance: -; d_gene: -; CDR3aa: CASSQERGYAEAFF; CDR3nt: TGTGCCAGCAGCCAAGAAAGGGGGTATGCTGAAGCTTTCTTT
v_gene: TRBV5-1; j_gene: TRBJ1-3; abundance: once; d_gene: -; CDR3aa: CASSLMARAIGNTIYF; CDR3nt: TGCGCCAGCAGCTTGATGGCCAGGGCTATTGGAAACACCATATATTTT
v_gene: TRBV30; j_gene: TRBJ1-1; abundance: -; d_gene: -; CDR3aa: CAWSVGGEAFF; CDR3nt: TGTGCCTGGAGTGTGGGGGGGGAGGCTTTCTTT
v_gene: TRBV24-1; j_gene: TRBJ2-1; abundance: -; d_gene: TRBD2; CDR3aa: CATSDQTSGDPYNEQFF; CDR3nt: TGTGCCACCAGTGACCAGACTAGCGGGGATCCGTACAATGAGCAGTTCTTC